The T cell receptor (beta chain) described here comes from a study of OX40 agonist ivuxolimab in advanced cancers. About the full investigation: Ivuxolimab was a fully human IgG2 agonistic monoclonal antibody targeting the costimulatory receptor OX40 (CD134). The paper reports the monotherapy dose-escalation portion (N of about 51 patients) of the phase I ivuxolimab trial. Intravenous ivuxolimab was administered to patients every 2 weeks at six dose levels: 0.01, 0.1, 0.3, 1.5, 3 and 10 mg/kg. Peripheral TCRbeta sequencing aimed to test whether ivuxolimab altered TCR sequence diversity and caused clonal T-cell expansion. Of the roughly 52 dose-escalation patients, hepatocellular carcinoma was present in around 19, melanoma in approximately 15, renal cell carcinoma in 9 and head and neck cancer in 9. Prior anti-PD-1, anti-PD-L1 or anti-CTLA-4 therapy was permitted, and checkpoint inhibitors had been received by about two fifths of dose-escalation patients. In the dose-escalation cohort, 65% to 90% of patients were male, and the mean age was about 55 years, with a range of about 23 to 85. Partial responses occurred in three dose-escalation patients: two with cutaneous melanoma and one with hepatocellular carcinoma. What the research found in general, with its limitations: On average, CD8+ T cells showed more expanded clones than CD4+ T cells after ivuxolimab. Which antigens the clonally expanded peripheral T cells were specific for was not determined. In the 0.1-3.0 mg/kg groups, partial responders were among the patients with the lowest normalized peripheral clonal expansion, particularly in CD8+ T cells. At doses of 0.1 to 3.0 mg/kg, clonal expansion of both CD4+ and CD8+ blood T cells was observed from baseline to week 6. Low levels of normalized T-cell clonal expansion were also seen in some patients who did not respond.

To sequence the TCRbeta CDR3 region, genomic DNA was isolated from the sorted cells. The immunoSEQ Assay was used for sequencing of TCRbeta CDR3 regions. TCRdb's version of the immuneACCESS table is confined to in-frame rearrangements and falls short of the full clone set. An unresolved V gene accounts for under half of the shortfall where checked; the remainder is of unknown origin. The sample profile shows roughly 48,000 clones; approximately 87% of them were found once. The biggest ten clones account for about a tenth of the sample. Patients with a history of autoimmune disease or receiving systemic immunosuppression were excluded from the trial. Peripheral blood for TCR sequencing was collected from all dose cohorts at baseline, on cycle 4 day 1, and on cycle 7 day 1. The samples were taken from a phase I, first-in-human, multicenter, open-label dose-escalation trial of ivuxolimab. Adults with locally advanced or metastatic melanoma, renal cell, hepatocellular, or head and neck squamous cell carcinoma were enrolled in the trial. CD4+ and CD8+ T cells were sorted separately from peripheral blood before TCR sequencing.

A note on this clone: What antigen it recognizes has not been identified. No base qualities exist here, and no much larger clone lies one base off it.

Reading from cysteine to phenylalanine, the CDR3 counts 16 amino acids. The only DNA kept is the CDR3, 48 bases in frame from the first base. A distance of 14 bases separates the germline ends of V and J, which lose 5 bases and 0 bases respectively. Based on the germline V gene, the CDR1 and CDR2 sequences are SGHVS and FNYEAQ. The chain was built from TRBV7-6 and TRBJ1-3; no D gene can be assigned with confidence. The sequence was obtained from an adult with an advanced solid tumor such as melanoma, head and neck, liver or kidney cancer. Source: CD4+ or CD8+ T cells sorted from blood, taken in a trial of the OX40 agonist ivuxolimab. The bases read TGTGCCAGCAGCGATCCAGTTGAAGTCTCTGGAAACACCATATATTTT. This gives the protein CASSDPVEVSGNTIYF.